A single sample is the source of the 22 T cell receptor beta chains below, sequenced in a study of cytomegalovirus exposure and HLA in healthy donors. Primers: 60 Vbeta forward and 13 Jbeta reverse. Generated by immunoSEQ multiplex PCR, the TCRdb table keeps only in-frame clones and is missing some. The sample carries about 170,000 clones, about four fifths recorded once. Sequencing input: PBMCs. Receptors were obtained from a girl aged 10 to 17 in good health and CMV-seropositive.

The genes are TRBV11-2 and TRBJ2-7; no definite D call. V was pared by 5 bases and J by 4 bases, with 6 bases between. The CDR3 contains 11 residues. Per the germline V gene, CDR1 is SGHAT and CDR2 is FQNNGV. The CDR3 here is CASSPQYEQYF. The CDR3 DNA reads TGTGCCAGCAGCCCACAGTACGAGCAGTACTTC.

The V call is TRBV5-1, the J call TRBJ2-5, with D perhaps TRBD2 (6 bases). The CDR3 has 14 residues. From germline, CDR1 is SGHRS and CDR2 YFSETQ. V lost 4 bases to trimming and J lost 1 base, with 11 bases between them. This CDR3 is CASSERVTQETQYF. The DNA for the CDR3 is TGCGCCAGCAGCGAGCGGGTAACCCAAGAGACCCAGTACTTC.

The rearrangement links TRBV2 to TRBJ1-2, with TRBD1 identical over 8 bases. With V trimmed by 6 bases and J by 4 bases, 4 bases remained unmatched. CDR3 size: 13 residues. Germline CDR1 reads SNHLY; CDR2 reads FYNNEI. CDR3 protein: CASSAGTGYGYTF. The CDR3 bases are TGTGCCAGCAGCGCCGGGACAGGCTATGGCTACACCTTC.

This clone was counted a few times. The chain has TRBV14 and TRBJ2-7; tentatively, D is TRBD1 (6 bases). Germline V lookup: CDR1 SGHDN, CDR2 FVKESK. CDR3 length equals 14 residues. V lost 4 bases and J lost 3, with 13 bases in between. This chain's CDR3 is CASSRGQYFYEQYF. The CDR3 DNA is TGTGCCAGCAGCCGCGGACAGTATTTCTACGAGCAGTACTTC.

V usage is TRBV9 and J usage is TRBJ2-1; 9 bases are a match to TRBD2. The germline V gene has CDR1 SGDLS and CDR2 YYNGEE. The CDR3 sequence is 15 residues long. V was clipped by 3 bases and J by 0 bases; unmatched bases: 1. The CDR3 DNA reads TGTGCCAGCAGCGATAGCGGGAGCTCCTACAATGAGCAGTTCTTC. Protein sequence: CASSDSGSSYNEQFF.

In this sample, this clone turned up a few times. This rearrangement joins TRBV30 to TRBJ1-1; no definite D call. The CDR3 is 11 amino acids. Germline assignment: CDR1 GTSNPN and CDR2 SVGIG (reference sequence). Trimming took off 8 bases at V and 1 base at J, with 8 bases between the two ends. The CDR3 bases are TGTGCCGGAGAACGGAACACTGAAGCTTTCTTT. Residues: CAGERNTEAFF.

The chain employs TRBV6-1 and TRBJ2-6, with D hard to call. There are 15 residues in the CDR3. Germline V gene sequence: CDR1 MNHNS, CDR2 SASEGT. The V end was cut by 2 bases, the J end by 0 bases, with 5 bases between. The CDR3 loop reads CASSERVSGANVLTF. The DNA of the CDR3 is TGTGCCAGCAGTGAACGGGTCTCTGGGGCCAACGTCCTGACTTTC.

This rearrangement joins TRBV6-1 to TRBJ2-7; 9 bases fit TRBD2. The CDR3 covers 16 residues. Germline V CDR1 and CDR2: MNHNS, SASEGT. The V gene end was trimmed by 4 bases and the J gene end by 4 bases; junction bases not matched to a gene: 11. CDR3: CASSGGGVAGVYEQYF. CDR3 DNA sequence: TGTGCCAGCAGTGGGGGTGGGGTAGCGGGAGTTTACGAGCAGTACTTC.

The chain joins TRBV6-5 to TRBJ2-1; possibly TRBD2 for D (5 bases). V was shortened by 7 bases and J by 5 bases, with 12 bases between the two germline ends. This CDR3 spans 13 amino acids. In germline, CDR1 is MNHEY, CDR2 SVGAGI. The CDR3 DNA sequence: TGTGCCAGCACCAAACCGGGGAACAATGAGCAGTTCTTC. Protein: CASTKPGNNEQFF.

This clone has a single count. The chain links TRBV7-2 to TRBJ2-2; TRBD2 matches 7 bases. The trim removed 6 bases at V and 1 base at J, leaving 5 bases unmatched. Per the germline V gene, CDR1 is SGHTA and CDR2 is FQGNSA. This CDR3 contains 15 residues. The CDR3 sequence: CASRTGTKNTGELFF. CDR3 nucleotide sequence: TGTGCCAGCAGGACCGGGACTAAGAACACCGGGGAGCTGTTTTTT.

V gene TRBV6-1 combines with J gene TRBJ1-5; D is ambiguous. The germline CDR1 and CDR2 sequences are MNHNS and SASEGT. This CDR3 has 16 residues. Trimming took 1 base from V and 5 from J, leaving 15 bases between them. In DNA, the CDR3 is TGTGCCAGCAGTGAAGTAGTGGGAGTCAAGGATCAGCCCCAGCATTTT. This encodes CASSEVVGVKDQPQHF.

This chain connects TRBV6-5 to TRBJ1-5; D is perhaps TRBD1 (5 bases). V dropped 5 bases and J dropped 7 bases, with 12 bases sitting between them. This CDR3 spans 13 amino acids. The V gene's germline CDR1 is MNHEY and CDR2 SVGAGI. CDR3 DNA sequence: TGTGCCAGCAGTCCATCGACAGCCCAGCCCCAGCATTTT. This codes for CASSPSTAQPQHF.

The rearrangement uses TRBV27 and TRBJ1-6; no reliable D call. With 3 bases removed from V and 7 bases from J, the gap between germline ends came to 13 bases. This CDR3 is 15 amino acids long. From germline, CDR1 is MNHEY and CDR2 SMNVEV (reference sequence). The CDR3 reads CASSFLARMNSPLHF. The DNA of the CDR3 is TGTGCCAGCAGTTTTCTTGCCAGGATGAATTCACCCCTCCACTTT.

The rearrangement uses TRBV30 and TRBJ2-2; 10 bases map to TRBD2. The CDR3 contains 16 residues. Germline V gives CDR1 GTSNPN, CDR2 SVGIG (reference sequence). V trimming: 0 bases; J trimming: 4 bases; junction bases outside the gene matches: 5. CDR3: CAWSVRTSGLTGELFF. Here the CDR3 DNA reads TGTGCCTGGAGTGTAAGGACTAGCGGCCTCACCGGGGAGCTGTTTTTT.

The chain links TRBV5-1 to TRBJ1-4; TRBD1 aligns across 7 bases. The J segment lost 0 bases and the V segment lost 7 bases, leaving 9 bases of the junction unmatched. Germline CDR1 is SGHRS and CDR2 is YFSETQ. The CDR3 loop spans 16 amino acids. The CDR3 nucleotides read TGCGCCAGCCATCCGGGACAGCGAGCAACTAATGAAAAACTGTTTTTT. Its translation: CASHPGQRATNEKLFF.

This chain joins TRBV18 and TRBJ2-3; unclear D gene. This CDR3 has 15 residues. Germline CDR1 and CDR2: KGHSH and LQKENI. V was trimmed by 1 base and J by 5 bases, leaving 13 bases between them. In nucleotides, the CDR3 is TGTGCCAGCTCACCACGAACACGGTCAGGAGATACGCAGTATTTT. Protein: CASSPRTRSGDTQYF.

The J gene is TRBJ2-7, the V gene TRBV10-2; 8 nucleotides match TRBD1. The CDR3 covers 13 residues. The V segment lost 6 bases and the J segment 7 bases; nucleotides outside the gene matches: 8. Germline assignment: CDR1 WSHSY and CDR2 SAAADI. This chain's CDR3 is CASRGQVIGEQYF. DNA for the CDR3: TGCGCCAGCAGGGGACAGGTTATCGGGGAGCAGTACTTC.

The V and J genes are TRBV2 and TRBJ1-2; D might be TRBD1 (6 bases). The germline gives CDR1 SNHLY, CDR2 FYNNEI. The CDR3 is 14 amino acids. V shed 6 bases and J shed 7 bases, with 18 bases lying between them. CDR3 DNA sequence: TGTGCCAGCAGGGCAAAGGGGGGGGCGCTTGGCTACACCTTC. Translated, it gives CASRAKGGALGYTF.

The V gene is TRBV19, the J gene TRBJ2-4; TRBD2 matches at 11 bases. Germline trimming cut 7 bases from V and 1 base from J; bases unmatched to any gene: 3. This CDR3 contains 15 residues. Germline V lookup: CDR1 LNHDA, CDR2 SQIVND (reference sequence). The CDR3 DNA sequence: TGTGCCAGTACTAGCGGGGGGTCGGCCAAAAACATTCAGTACTTC. The encoded protein is CASTSGGSAKNIQYF.

The genes are TRBV5-1 and TRBJ2-7, with 7 bases aligning to TRBD1. Germline V gene sequence: CDR1 SGHRS, CDR2 YFSETQ. The CDR3 has 15 residues. V trimming: 4 bases; J trimming: 2 bases; junction bases outside the gene matches: 9. The CDR3 region is CASSLDRVVTYEQYF. DNA for the CDR3: TGCGCCAGCAGCCTAGACAGGGTTGTAACCTACGAGCAGTACTTC.

The rearrangement uses TRBV30 and TRBJ1-4, with 9 positions matching TRBD1. Germline loops: CDR1 GTSNPN, CDR2 SVGIG (reference sequence). The trim removed 8 bases at V and 4 bases at J, leaving 8 bases unmatched. This CDR3 region has 14 residues. CDR3 nucleotide sequence: TGTGCCGGGGACAGGGCCGGATATAATGAAAAACTGTTTTTT. Translating gives CAGDRAGYNEKLFF. The full variable domain, with the rest looked up from reference TRBV30 and TRBJ1-4, is SQTIHQWPATLVQPVGSPLSLECTVEGTSNPNLYWYRQAAGRGLQLLFYSVGIGQISSEVPQNLSASRPQDRQFILSSKKLLLSDSGFYLCAGDRAGYNEKLFFGSGTQLSVL.

The J gene is TRBJ2-7, the V gene TRBV29-1; D is ambiguous. Germline V gene lookup returns CDR1 SQVTM and CDR2 ANQGSEA. The CDR3 has 13 amino acids. V shed 4 bases and J shed 0 bases, with 10 bases lying between them. In DNA form, the CDR3 reads TGCAGCGTTGTATTAGCCCCCTCCTACGAGCAGTACTTC. Translated: CSVVLAPSYEQYF.